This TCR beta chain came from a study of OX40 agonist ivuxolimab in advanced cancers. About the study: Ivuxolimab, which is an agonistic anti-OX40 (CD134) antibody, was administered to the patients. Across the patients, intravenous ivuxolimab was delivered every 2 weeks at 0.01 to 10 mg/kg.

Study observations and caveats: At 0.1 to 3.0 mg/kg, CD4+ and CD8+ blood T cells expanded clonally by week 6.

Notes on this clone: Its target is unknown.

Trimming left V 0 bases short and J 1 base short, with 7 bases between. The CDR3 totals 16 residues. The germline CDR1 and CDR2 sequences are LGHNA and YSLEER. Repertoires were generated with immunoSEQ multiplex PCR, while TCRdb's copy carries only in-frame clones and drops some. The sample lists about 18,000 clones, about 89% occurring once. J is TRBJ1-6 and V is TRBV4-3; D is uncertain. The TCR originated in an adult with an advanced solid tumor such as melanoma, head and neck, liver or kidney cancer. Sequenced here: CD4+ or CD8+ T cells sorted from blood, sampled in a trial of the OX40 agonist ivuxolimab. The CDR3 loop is CASSQDTDSYNSPLHF. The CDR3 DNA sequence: TGCGCCAGCAGCCAAGACACAGATTCCTATAATTCACCCCTCCACTTT.